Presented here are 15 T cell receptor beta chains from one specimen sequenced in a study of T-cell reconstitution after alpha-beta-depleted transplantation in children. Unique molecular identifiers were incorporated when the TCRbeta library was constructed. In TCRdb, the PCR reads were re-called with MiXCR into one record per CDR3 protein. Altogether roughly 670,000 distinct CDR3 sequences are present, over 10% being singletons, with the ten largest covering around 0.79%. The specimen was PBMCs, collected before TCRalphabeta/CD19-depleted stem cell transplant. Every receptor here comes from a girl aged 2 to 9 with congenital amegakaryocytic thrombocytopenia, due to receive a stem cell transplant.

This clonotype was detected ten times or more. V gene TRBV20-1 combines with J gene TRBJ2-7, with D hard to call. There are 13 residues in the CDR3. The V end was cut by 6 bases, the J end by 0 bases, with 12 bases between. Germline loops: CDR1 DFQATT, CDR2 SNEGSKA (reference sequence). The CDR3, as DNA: TGCAGTGCACTGGCGGCTAGCTCCTACGAGCAGTACTTC. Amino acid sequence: CSALAASSYEQYF.

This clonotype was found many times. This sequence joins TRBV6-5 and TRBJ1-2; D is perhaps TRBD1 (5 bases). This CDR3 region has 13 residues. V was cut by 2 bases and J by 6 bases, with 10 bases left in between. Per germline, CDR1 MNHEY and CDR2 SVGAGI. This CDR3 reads CASSYDSSNGYTF. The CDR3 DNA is TGTGCCAGCAGTTACGACAGTAGCAATGGCTACACCTTC.

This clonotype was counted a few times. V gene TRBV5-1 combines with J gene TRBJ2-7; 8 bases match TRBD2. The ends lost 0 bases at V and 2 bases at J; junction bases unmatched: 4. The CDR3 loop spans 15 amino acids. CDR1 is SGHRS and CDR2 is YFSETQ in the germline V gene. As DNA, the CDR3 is TGCGCCAGCAGCTTGGCCTTAGCGGGGACCTACGAGCAGTACTTC. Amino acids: CASSLALAGTYEQYF.

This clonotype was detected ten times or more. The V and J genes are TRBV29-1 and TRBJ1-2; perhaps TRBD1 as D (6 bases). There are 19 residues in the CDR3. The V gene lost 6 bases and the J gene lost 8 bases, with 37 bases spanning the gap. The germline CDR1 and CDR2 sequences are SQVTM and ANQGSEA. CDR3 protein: CSVVNNQKTGLGFYGGYTF. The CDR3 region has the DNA TGCAGCGTCGTTAACAATCAAAAGACAGGCTTAGGATTTTACGGGGGCTACACCTTC.

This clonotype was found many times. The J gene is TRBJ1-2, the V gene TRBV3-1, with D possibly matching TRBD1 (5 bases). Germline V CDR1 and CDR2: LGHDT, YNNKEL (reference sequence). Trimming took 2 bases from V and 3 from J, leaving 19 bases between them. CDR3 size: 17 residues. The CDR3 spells CASSQYSGTGGDYGYTF. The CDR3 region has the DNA TGTGCCAGCAGCCAATACTCTGGGACGGGAGGGGACTATGGCTACACCTTC.

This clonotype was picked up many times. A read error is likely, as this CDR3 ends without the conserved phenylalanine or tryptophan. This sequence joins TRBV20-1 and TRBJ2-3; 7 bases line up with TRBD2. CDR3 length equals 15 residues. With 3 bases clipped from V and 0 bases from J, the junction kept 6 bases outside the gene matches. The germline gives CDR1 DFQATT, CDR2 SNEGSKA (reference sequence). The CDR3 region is CSARRNSGSTDTQYI. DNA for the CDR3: TGCAGTGCTAGGCGAAATAGCGGGAGCACAGATACGCAGTATATT.

The DNA for the CDR3 is TGTGCCAGCAGTCTGACGGTCACAACTAATGAAAAACTGTTTTTT. It translates to CASSLTVTTNEKLFF. V usage is TRBV14 and J usage is TRBJ1-4; D is undetermined. The CDR3 contains 15 residues. Trimming left V 6 bases short and J 0 bases short, with 11 bases between. Germline CDR1 is SGHDN and CDR2 is FVKESK.

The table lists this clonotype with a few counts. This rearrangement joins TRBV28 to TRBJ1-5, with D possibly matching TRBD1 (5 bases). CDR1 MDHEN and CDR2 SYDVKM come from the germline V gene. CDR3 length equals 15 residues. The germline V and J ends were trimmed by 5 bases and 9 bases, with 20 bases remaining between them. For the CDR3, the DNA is TGTGCCAGCAGTCCCCGGGGAGGGGACGGGGTGCCCCAGCATTTT. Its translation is CASSPRGGDGVPQHF. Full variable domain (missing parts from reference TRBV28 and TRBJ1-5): DVKVTQSSRYLVKRTGEKVFLECVQDMDHENMFWYRQDPGLGLRLIYFSYDVKMKEKGDIPEGYSVSREKKERFSLILESASTNQTSMYLCASSPRGGDGVPQHFGDGTRLSIL.

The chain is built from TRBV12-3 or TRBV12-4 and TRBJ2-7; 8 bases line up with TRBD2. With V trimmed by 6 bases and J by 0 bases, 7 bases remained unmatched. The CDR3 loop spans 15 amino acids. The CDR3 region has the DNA TGTGCCAGCAGCCCTACTAGCGGCTACTCCTACGAGCAGTACTTC. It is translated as CASSPTSGYSYEQYF.

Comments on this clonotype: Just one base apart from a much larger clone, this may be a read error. CDR3 in DNA: TGTGCCACCAGTGATGCGACTAGCTCCTCCAATGAGCAGTTCTTC. It yields the protein CATSDATSSSNEQFF. The rearrangement joins TRBV24-1 to TRBJ2-1, with 7 positions matching TRBD2. This CDR3 has 15 residues. Per the germline V gene, CDR1 is KGHDR and CDR2 is SFDVKD.

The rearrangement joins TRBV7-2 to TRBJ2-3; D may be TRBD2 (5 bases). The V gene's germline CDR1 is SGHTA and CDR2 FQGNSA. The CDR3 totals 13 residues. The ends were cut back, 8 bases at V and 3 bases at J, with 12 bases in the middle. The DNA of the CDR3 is TGTGCCAGCGCCGGACGCGGGACAGATACGCAGTATTTT. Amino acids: CASAGRGTDTQYF. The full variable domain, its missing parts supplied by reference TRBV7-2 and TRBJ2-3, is GAGVSQSPSNKVTEKGKDVELRCDPISGHTALYWYRQSLGQGLEFLIYFQGNSAPDKSGLPSDRFSAERTGGSVSTLTIQRTQQEDSAVYLCASAGRGTDTQYFGPGTRLTVL.

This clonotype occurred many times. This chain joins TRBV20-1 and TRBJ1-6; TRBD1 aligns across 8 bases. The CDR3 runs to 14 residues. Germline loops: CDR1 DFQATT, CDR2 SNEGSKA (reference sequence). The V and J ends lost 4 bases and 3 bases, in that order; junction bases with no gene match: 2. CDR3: CSATTGGYNSPLHF. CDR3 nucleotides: TGCAGTGCTACCACAGGGGGCTATAATTCACCCCTCCACTTT.

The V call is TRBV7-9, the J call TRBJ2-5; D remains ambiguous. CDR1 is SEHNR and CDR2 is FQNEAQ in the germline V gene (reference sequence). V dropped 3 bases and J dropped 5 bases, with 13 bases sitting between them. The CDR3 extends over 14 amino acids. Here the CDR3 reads CASSFIGNGETQYF. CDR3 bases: TGTGCCAGCAGCTTCATAGGGAATGGGGAGACCCAGTACTTC.

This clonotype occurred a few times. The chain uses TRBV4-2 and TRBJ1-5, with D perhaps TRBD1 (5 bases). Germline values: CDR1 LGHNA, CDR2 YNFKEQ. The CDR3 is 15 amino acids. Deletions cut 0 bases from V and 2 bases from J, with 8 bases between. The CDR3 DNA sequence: TGTGCCAGCAGCCAAGAAGGGACGCGCAATCAGCCCCAGCATTTT. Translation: CASSQEGTRNQPQHF.

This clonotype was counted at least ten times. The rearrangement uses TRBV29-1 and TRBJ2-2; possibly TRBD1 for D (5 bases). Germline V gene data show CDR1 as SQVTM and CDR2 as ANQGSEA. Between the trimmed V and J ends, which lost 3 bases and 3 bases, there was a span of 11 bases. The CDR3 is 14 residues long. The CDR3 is CSVDRGDYTGELFF. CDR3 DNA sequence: TGCAGCGTTGATAGGGGTGATTACACCGGGGAGCTGTTTTTT.